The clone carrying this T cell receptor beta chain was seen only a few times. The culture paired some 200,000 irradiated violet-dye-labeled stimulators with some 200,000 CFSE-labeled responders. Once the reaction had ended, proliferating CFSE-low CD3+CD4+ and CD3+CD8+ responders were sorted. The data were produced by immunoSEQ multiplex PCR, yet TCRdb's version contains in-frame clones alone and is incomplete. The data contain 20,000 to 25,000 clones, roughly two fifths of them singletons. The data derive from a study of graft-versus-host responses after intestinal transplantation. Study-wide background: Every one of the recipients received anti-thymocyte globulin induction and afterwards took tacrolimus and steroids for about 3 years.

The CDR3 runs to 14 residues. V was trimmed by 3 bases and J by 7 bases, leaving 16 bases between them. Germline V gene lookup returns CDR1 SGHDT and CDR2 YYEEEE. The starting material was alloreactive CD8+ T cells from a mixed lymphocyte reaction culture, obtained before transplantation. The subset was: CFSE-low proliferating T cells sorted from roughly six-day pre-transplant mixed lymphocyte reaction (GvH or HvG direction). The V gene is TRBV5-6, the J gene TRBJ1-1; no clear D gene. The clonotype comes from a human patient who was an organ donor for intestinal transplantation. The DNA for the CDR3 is TGTGCCAGCAGCTCCGCTACCCAGAGTCTTGAAGCTTTCTTT. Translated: CASSSATQSLEAFF.